This T cell receptor (beta chain) originates from a study of control samples from healthy donors and cancer patients. This clone was counted only a few times. Profiled with immunoSEQ multiplex PCR; TCRdb holds only in-frame clones, not every one. The sample contains 45,000 to 55,000 clones, 85% to 95% of which appear only once. The TCR sequence derives from a man aged 30 to 39 in good health. Sequencing was performed on blood.

This CDR3 is CASSLSIQGVGEQYF. The CDR3 nucleotides read TGTGCCAGCAGTTTATCGATACAGGGGGTAGGGGAGCAGTACTTC. This chain joins TRBV27 and TRBJ2-7, with TRBD1 matching over 8 bases. V dropped 0 bases and J dropped 7; count of bases not matched to a gene: 8. Germline CDR1 and CDR2: MNHEY and SMNVEV (reference sequence). The CDR3 is 15 amino acids.